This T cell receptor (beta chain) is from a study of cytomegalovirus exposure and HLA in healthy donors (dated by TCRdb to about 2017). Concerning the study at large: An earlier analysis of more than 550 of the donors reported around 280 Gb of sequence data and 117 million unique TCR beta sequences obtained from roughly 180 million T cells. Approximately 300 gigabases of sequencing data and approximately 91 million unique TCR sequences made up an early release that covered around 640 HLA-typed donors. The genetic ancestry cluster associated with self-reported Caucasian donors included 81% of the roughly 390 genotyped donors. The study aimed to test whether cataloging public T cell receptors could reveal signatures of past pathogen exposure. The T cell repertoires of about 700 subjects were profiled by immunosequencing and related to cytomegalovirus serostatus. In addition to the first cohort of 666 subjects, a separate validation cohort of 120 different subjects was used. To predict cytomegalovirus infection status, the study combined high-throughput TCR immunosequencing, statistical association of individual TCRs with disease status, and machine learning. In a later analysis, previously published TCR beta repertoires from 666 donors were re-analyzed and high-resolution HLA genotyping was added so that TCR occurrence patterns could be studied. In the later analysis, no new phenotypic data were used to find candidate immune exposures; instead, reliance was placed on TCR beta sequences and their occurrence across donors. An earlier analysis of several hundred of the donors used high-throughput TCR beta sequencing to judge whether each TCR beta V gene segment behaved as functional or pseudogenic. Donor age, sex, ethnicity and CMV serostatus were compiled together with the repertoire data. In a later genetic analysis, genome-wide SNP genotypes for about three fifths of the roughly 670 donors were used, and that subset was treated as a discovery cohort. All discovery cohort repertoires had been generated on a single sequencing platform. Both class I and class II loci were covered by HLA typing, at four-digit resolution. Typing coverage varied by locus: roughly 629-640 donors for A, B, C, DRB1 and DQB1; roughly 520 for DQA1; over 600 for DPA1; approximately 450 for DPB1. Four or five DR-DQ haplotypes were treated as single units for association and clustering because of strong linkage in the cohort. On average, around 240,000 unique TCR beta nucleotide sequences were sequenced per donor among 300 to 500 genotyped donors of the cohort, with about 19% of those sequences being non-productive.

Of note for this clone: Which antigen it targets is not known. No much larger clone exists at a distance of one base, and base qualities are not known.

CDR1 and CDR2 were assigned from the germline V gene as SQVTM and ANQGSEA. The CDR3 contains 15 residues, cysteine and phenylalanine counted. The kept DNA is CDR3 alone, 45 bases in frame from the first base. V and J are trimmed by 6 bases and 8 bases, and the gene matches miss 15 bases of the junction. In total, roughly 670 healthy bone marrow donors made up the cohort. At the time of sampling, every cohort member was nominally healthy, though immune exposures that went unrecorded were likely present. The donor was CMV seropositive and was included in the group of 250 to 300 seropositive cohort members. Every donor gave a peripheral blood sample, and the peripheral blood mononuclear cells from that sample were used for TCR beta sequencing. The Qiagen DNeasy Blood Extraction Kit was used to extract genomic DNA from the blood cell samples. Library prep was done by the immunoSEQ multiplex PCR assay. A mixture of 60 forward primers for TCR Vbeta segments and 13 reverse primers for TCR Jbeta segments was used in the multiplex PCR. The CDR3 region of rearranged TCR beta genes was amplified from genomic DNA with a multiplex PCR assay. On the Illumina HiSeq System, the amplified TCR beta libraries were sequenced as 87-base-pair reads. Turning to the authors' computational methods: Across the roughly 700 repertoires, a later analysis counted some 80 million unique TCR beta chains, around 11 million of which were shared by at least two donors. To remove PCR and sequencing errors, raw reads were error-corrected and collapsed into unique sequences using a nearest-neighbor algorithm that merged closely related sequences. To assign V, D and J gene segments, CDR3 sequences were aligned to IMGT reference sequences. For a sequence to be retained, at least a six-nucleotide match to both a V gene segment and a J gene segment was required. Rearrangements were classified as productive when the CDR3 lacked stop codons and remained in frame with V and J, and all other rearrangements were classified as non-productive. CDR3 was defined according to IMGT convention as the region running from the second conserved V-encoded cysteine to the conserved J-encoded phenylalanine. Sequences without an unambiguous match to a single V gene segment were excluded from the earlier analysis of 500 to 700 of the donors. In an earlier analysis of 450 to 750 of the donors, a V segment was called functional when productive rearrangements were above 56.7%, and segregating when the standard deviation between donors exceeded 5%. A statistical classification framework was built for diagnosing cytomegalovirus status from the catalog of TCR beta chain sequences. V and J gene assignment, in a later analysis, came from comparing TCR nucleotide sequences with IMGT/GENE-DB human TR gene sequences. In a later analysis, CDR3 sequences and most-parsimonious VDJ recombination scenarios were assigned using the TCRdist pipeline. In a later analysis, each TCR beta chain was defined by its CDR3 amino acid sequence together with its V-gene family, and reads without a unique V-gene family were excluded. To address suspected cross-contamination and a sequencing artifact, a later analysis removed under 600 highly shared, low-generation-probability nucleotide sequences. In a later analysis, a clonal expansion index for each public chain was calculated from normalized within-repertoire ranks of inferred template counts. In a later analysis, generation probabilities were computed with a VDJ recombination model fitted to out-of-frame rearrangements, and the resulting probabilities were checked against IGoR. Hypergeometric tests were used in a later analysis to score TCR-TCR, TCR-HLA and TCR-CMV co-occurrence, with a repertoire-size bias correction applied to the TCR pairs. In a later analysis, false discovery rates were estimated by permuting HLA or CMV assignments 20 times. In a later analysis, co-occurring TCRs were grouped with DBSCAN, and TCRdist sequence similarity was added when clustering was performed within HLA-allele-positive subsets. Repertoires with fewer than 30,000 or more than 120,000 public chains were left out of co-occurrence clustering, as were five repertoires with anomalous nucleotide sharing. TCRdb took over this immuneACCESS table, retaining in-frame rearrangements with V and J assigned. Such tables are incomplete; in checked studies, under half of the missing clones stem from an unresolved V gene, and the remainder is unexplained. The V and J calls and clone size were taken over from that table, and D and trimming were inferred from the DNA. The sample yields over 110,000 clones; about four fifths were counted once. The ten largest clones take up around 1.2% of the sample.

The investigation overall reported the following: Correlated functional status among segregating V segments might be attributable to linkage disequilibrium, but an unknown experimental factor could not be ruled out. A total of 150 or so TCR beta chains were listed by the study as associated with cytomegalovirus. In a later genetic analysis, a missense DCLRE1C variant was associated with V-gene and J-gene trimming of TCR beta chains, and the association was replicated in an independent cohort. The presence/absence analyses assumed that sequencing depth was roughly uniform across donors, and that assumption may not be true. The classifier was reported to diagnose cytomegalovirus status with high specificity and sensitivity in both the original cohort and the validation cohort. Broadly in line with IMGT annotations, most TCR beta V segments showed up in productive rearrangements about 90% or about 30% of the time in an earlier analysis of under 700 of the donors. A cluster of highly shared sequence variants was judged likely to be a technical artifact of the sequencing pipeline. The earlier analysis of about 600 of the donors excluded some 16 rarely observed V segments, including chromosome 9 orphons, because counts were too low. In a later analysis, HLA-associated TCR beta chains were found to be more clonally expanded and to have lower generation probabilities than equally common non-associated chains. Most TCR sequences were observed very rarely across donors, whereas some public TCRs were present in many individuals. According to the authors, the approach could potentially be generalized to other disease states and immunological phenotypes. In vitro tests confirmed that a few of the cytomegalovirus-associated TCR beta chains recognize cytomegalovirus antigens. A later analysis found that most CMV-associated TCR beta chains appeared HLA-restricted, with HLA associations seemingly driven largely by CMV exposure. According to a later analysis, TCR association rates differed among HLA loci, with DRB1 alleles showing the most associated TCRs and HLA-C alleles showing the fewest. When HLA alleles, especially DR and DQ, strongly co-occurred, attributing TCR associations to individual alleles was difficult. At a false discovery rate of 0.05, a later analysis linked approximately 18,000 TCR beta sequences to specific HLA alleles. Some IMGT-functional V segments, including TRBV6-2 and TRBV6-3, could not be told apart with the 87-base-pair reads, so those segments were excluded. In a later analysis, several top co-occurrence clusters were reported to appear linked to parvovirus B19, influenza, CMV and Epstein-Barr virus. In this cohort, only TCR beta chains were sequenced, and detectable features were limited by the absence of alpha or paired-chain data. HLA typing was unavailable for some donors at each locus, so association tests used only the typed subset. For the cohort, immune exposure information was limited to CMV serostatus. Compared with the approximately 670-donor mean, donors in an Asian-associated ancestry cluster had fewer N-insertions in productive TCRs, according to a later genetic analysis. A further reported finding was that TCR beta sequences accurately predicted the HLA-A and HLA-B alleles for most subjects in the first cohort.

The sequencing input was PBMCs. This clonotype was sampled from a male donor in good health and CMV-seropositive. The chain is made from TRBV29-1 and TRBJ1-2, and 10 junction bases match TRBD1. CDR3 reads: CSVEYSGTGASGYTF. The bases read TGCAGCGTCGAATACTCCGGGACAGGGGCGTCGGGCTACACCTTC.